Each of the 15 T cell receptor beta chains below was sequenced from the same sample in a study of T cells after yellow fever vaccination. In TCRdb, the 5' RACE reads were re-called with MiXCR into one record per CDR3 protein. The sample contains around 160,000 distinct CDR3 sequences, 6.5% to 8.5% of which appear only once. The material sequenced was CD4+ T cells sorted from PBMCs, taken 5 to 6 days after the first yellow fever vaccination. These receptors were taken from a young man who received the YFV17D yellow fever vaccine.

This clonotype was seen more than once but under ten times. The CDR3 spells CASSRGPSSGEVFGEQYF. The CDR3 bases are TGTGCCAGCAGCCGAGGCCCCTCTAGCGGGGAAGTATTTGGCGAGCAGTACTTC. This chain uses TRBV13 with TRBJ2-7; 9 positions match TRBD2. The CDR3 consists of 18 residues. Germline V gene sequence: CDR1 PRHDT, CDR2 FYEKMQ (reference sequence). V lost 5 bases, J lost 6 bases, and 20 bases stayed unmatched.

The rearrangement uses TRBV6-6 and TRBJ2-3; D possibly corresponds to TRBD1 (5 bases). Trimming took 4 bases from V and 4 from J, leaving 9 bases between them. Germline CDR1 reads MNHNY; CDR2 reads SVGAGI (reference sequence). CDR3 length: 13 amino acids. The CDR3 bases are TGTGCCAGCAGTTCCAGGGCCCCAGATACGCAGTATTTT. Protein product: CASSSRAPDTQYF.

This clonotype was recorded a few times. V usage is TRBV5-1 and J usage is TRBJ2-5; TRBD1 aligns across 11 bases. The germline V gene encodes CDR1 SGHRS and CDR2 YFSETQ. V was pared by 0 bases and J by 4 bases, with 5 bases of the junction left unmatched. The CDR3 covers 16 residues. The CDR3 sequence: CASSLGGQGVGETQYF. CDR3 in DNA: TGCGCCAGCAGCTTGGGGGGACAGGGGGTCGGAGAGACCCAGTACTTC.

This clonotype has only a few counts. The V and J genes are TRBV7-4 and TRBJ1-5, with TRBD1 identical over 7 bases. The V segment lost 1 base and the J segment 1 base; nucleotides outside the gene matches: 7. The CDR3 spans 17 residues. Germline V lookup: CDR1 SGHVT, CDR2 SQSDAQ. CDR3 loop: CASSLEGTVKSNQPQHF. The CDR3 DNA reads as TGTGCCAGCAGCTTAGAGGGGACAGTAAAGAGCAATCAGCCCCAGCATTTT.

This clonotype was counted many times. V and J are TRBV11-1 and TRBJ2-5; 8 bases match TRBD2. Germline assignment: CDR1 SGHAT and CDR2 FQDESV (reference sequence). J gave up 5 bases and V 5 bases, and 22 bases lay outside the gene matches. The CDR3 consists of 19 residues. CDR3 amino acids: CASSRSGTSITGFGETQYF. The DNA of the CDR3 is TGTGCCAGCAGCCGTTCCGGGACTAGTATAACTGGTTTCGGGGAGACCCAGTACTTC.

Many counts were recorded for this clonotype. The chain has TRBV6-1 and TRBJ1-2; D perhaps matches TRBD1 (6 bases). V was trimmed by 6 bases and J by 5 bases, leaving 16 bases between them. This CDR3 spans 14 amino acids. The germline V gene encodes CDR1 MNHNS and CDR2 SASEGT. DNA of the CDR3: TGTGCCAGCAGGTCCGGGACACGGGCGTATGGCTACACCTTC. It yields the protein CASRSGTRAYGYTF.

The chain employs TRBV7-2 and TRBJ2-3, with D possibly matching TRBD2 (6 bases). The V gene's germline CDR1 is SGHTA and CDR2 FQGNSA. The CDR3 contains 14 residues. V lost 5 bases to trimming and J lost 6 bases, with 15 bases between them. CDR3 in amino acids: CASSPGQGRDTQYF. The CDR3 bases are TGTGCCAGCAGCCCAGGACAAGGGAGGGATACGCAGTATTTT.

This clonotype has just a few counts. V is TRBV24-1 and J is TRBJ1-5; possibly TRBD1 for D (5 bases). V lost 8 bases to trimming and J lost 4 bases, with 14 bases between them. This CDR3 comprises 14 residues. In germline, CDR1 is KGHDR, CDR2 SFDVKD. In nucleotides, the CDR3 is TGTGCCACCATTTCGGGGGTGGGGAATCAGCCCCAGCATTTT. Protein sequence: CATISGVGNQPQHF.

The chain carries TRBV4-3 and TRBJ2-3; D call uncertain. V gave up 1 base and J gave up 2 bases, with 10 bases separating them. Looked up from germline, CDR1 is LGHNA and CDR2 is YSLEER. CDR3 length: 15 amino acids. CDR3 coding DNA: TGCGCCAGCAGCCAAGGTACTATCGACACAGATACGCAGTATTTT. Its translation is CASSQGTIDTDTQYF.

The table lists this clonotype with many counts. The gene calls are TRBV9 and TRBJ2-1; 9 positions agree with TRBD2. Germline V gene lookup returns CDR1 SGDLS and CDR2 YYNGEE. This CDR3 region has 15 residues. The trim removed 5 bases at V and 0 bases at J, leaving 3 bases unmatched. CDR3 DNA sequence: TGTGCCAGCAGGGATAGCGGGAGCTCCTACAATGAGCAGTTCTTC. Translating it yields CASRDSGSSYNEQFF.

In this sample, this clonotype turned up many times. The chain links TRBV4-2 to TRBJ1-6; perhaps TRBD1 as D (5 bases). Germline V CDR1 and CDR2: LGHNA, YNFKEQ. CDR3 length: 14 amino acids. Trimming cost V 1 base and J 9 bases, with 10 bases left between them. The CDR3 protein is CASSQAGGGSPLHF. CDR3 DNA sequence: TGTGCCAGCAGCCAAGCTGGGGGGGGTTCACCCCTCCACTTT.

This clonotype was counted between two and nine times. The V call is TRBV24-1, the J call TRBJ2-3, with 10 bases identical to TRBD1. The ends lost 3 bases at V and 2 bases at J; junction bases unmatched: 1. Germline V CDR1 and CDR2: KGHDR, SFDVKD. CDR3 length: 15 amino acids. This CDR3 is CATSDRQGATDTQYF. The DNA of the CDR3 is TGTGCCACCAGTGATCGACAGGGGGCCACAGATACGCAGTATTTT.

This clonotype has at least ten counts. This chain uses TRBV12-3 or TRBV12-4 with TRBJ2-3; the D is unclear. The CDR3 runs to 12 residues. Trimming cost V 3 bases and J 8 bases, with 9 bases left between them. The CDR3 spells CASSFFPGTQYF. DNA of the CDR3: TGTGCCAGCAGTTTTTTTCCCGGTACGCAGTATTTT.

This clonotype was counted ten times or more. The chain carries TRBV10-3 and TRBJ2-1; possibly TRBD2 for D (6 bases). This CDR3 region has 14 residues. Germline assignment: CDR1 ENHRY and CDR2 SYGVKD. The V end lost 3 bases, the J end lost 6 bases, and 12 bases lay between the germline ends. Written as DNA, the CDR3 is TGTGCCATCAGTGAACGGGGGAATTTCAATGAGCAGTTCTTC. This codes for CAISERGNFNEQFF.

Note on this clonotype: This could be a read error, since a much larger clone is one nucleotide away. The genes are TRBV11-2 and TRBJ1-1; D gene ambiguous. The CDR3 has 17 amino acids. CDR1 is SGHAT and CDR2 is FQNNGV in the germline V gene. V lost 5 bases to trimming and J lost 5 bases, with 24 bases between them. The CDR3 loop is CASSPGWSDWGGTEAFF. The CDR3 nucleotides are TGTGCCAGCAGCCCCGGCTGGAGTGACTGGGGAGGGACTGAAGCTTTCTTT.